This T cell receptor beta chain was captured by sequencing in a study of cytomegalovirus exposure and HLA in healthy donors. Trimming took off 0 bases at V and 0 bases at J, with 6 bases between the two ends. The V gene's germline CDR1 is SGHRS and CDR2 YFSETQ. The CDR3 length is 15 residues. The study ran its PCR with 60 Vbeta and 13 Jbeta primers. In the original analysis: Among the unique TCR beta chains that a later analysis counted, about 84 million in all, some 10 million were shared. This table comes from immunoSEQ multiplex PCR, and its TCRdb copy is limited to in-frame clones, with some not included. The V and J calls and clone size are taken from that table; D and trimming were inferred from the DNA. Found here are around 100,000 clones, around 85% of them singletons; the top ten hold approximately 5.4%.

The chain is built from TRBV5-1 and TRBJ2-2, with D uncertain. Sequencing input: PBMCs. The TCR originated in a middle-aged man in good health and CMV-seropositive. DNA for the CDR3: TGCGCCAGCAGCTTGGACAGTGCGAACACCGGGGAGCTGTTTTTT. This encodes CASSLDSANTGELFF.